This TCR beta chain was captured by sequencing in a study of T cells in Graves' hyperthyroidism and ophthalmopathy. This clonotype was counted many times. Patients having uncontrolled infection, another autoimmune disease, pregnancy or lactation were not included. The CDR3 loop spans 13 amino acids. The V end lost 5 bases, the J end lost 3 bases, and 8 bases lay between the germline ends. The germline gives CDR1 LNHDA, CDR2 SQIVND (reference sequence). Amplified TCR beta CDR3 regions came from RNA transcripts. During a first-round RT-PCR of the TCR CDR3, the HTBI primer set was used. TCRdb re-analysed the multiplex PCR reads in MiXCR, keeping a single row per CDR3 protein. The sample contains over 500,000 distinct CDR3 sequences, over 45% of which appear only once.

The sample consisted of peripheral blood or thyroid tissue (not recorded which). The clonotype comes from an adult woman with Graves' disease, either hyperthyroidism or ophthalmopathy (not recorded which). The rearrangement joins TRBV19 to TRBJ1-5, with unresolved D. The CDR3 DNA follows: TGTGCCAGTAGTGTAAGGGACAATCAGCCCCAGCATTTT. Encoded protein: CASSVRDNQPQHF.